Reported below is one TCR beta chain. The target antigen is unknown. Just one base apart from a much larger clone, this may be a read error. This record belongs to a study of glioma-infiltrating T cells. Findings and limits, study-wide: Only very few CDR3 sequences appeared in both tissue and blood. Gliomas, especially low-grade, showed above-expected tissue-blood divergence; non-neoplastic patients showed below.

This CDR3 region has 15 residues. Germline-derived CDR1 and CDR2 are MNHNS and SASEGT. V shed 7 bases, J shed 1 base, and the junction held 7 bases outside the gene matches. The iRepertoire nested amplicon-rescue multiplex PCR amplified TCR alpha and beta CDR3s from RNA. One-step reverse transcription and amplification started from approximately 100-400 ng of tissue mRNA or PBMC total RNA. TCRdb independently ran MiXCR on the multiplex PCR reads; one entry per CDR3 protein. The repertoire includes around 21,000 distinct CDR3 sequences, around 25% of them detected once, and about an eighth sits in the top ten.

The sequencing input was glioma tissue, nonneoplastic brain tissue, or PBMCs (not recorded which). The clonotype comes from a human donor with low-grade glioma or glioblastoma, undergoing nonglioma brain surgery, or in good health (not recorded which). The chain carries TRBV6-1 and TRBJ2-4, with 7 nucleotides matching TRBD1. CDR3 region: CASIPTQGAKNIQYF. The CDR3 nucleotides are TGTGCCAGCATACCCACACAGGGGGCCAAAAACATTCAGTACTTC.